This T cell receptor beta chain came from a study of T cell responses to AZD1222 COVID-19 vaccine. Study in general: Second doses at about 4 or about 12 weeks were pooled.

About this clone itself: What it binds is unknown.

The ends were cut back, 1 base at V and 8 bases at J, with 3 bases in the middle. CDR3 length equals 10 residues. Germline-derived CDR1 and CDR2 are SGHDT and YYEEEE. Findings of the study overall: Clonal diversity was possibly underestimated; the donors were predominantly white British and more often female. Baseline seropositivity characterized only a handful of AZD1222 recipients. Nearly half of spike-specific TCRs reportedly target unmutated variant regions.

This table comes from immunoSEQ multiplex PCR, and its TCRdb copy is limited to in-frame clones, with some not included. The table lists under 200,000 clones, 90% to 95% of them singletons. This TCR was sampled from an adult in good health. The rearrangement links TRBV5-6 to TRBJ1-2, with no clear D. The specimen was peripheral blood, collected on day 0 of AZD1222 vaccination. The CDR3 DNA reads TGTGCCAGCAGCTTGTACGGCTACACCTTC. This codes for CASSLYGYTF.